This is a list of T cell receptor beta chains from one sample in a study of cytomegalovirus exposure and HLA in healthy donors. The table came from immunoSEQ multiplex PCR; TCRdb's copy has only in-frame clones and leaves some out. Among about 170,000 clones, about 80% were seen once, and the ten largest hold around 4.9%. Sequences were obtained from PBMCs. The receptors here all came from a man younger than 35 in good health and CMV-seronegative. Each CDR3 is given with its conserved first and last residue. The D gene is left open where the match is weak. Only part of the rows carry a size: once, few, many, or a class if the clone is expanded.

D gene	clone size	V gene	J gene	CDR3 protein	CDR3 DNA
-	-	TRBV7-9	TRBJ1-1	CASSSGDTMNTEAFF	TGTGCCAGCAGCTCCGGGGACACCATGAACACTGAAGCTTTCTTT
-	-	TRBV28	TRBJ1-2	CASTTGGDGYTF	TGTGCCAGCACCACCGGGGGGGATGGCTACACCTTC
TRBD2	-	TRBV11-2	TRBJ2-3	CASSLAGIDTQYF	TGTGCCAGCAGCCTAGCGGGGATAGATACGCAGTATTTT
-	-	TRBV7-8	TRBJ1-5	CASSLAGGFQPQHF	TGTGCCAGCAGCTTAGCGGGGGGTTTTCAGCCCCAGCATTTT
-	-	TRBV11-2	TRBJ1-3	CASSWQAVPGNTIYF	TGTGCCAGCAGCTGGCAAGCGGTCCCTGGAAACACCATATATTTT
TRBD2	-	TRBV5-1	TRBJ2-7	CASRSPSGPRGEQYF	TGCGCCAGCAGAAGCCCTAGCGGGCCTAGGGGCGAGCAGTACTTC
TRBD1	-	TRBV10-3	TRBJ2-5	CAISESGTGERTQYF	TGTGCCATCAGTGAGTCCGGGACAGGGGAGAGGACCCAGTACTTC
-	-	TRBV29-1	TRBJ1-1	CSVLIMNTEAFF	TGCAGCGTTCTAATCATGAACACTGAAGCTTTCTTT
TRBD1	-	TRBV2	TRBJ2-2	CASSRTGGYTGELFF	TGTGCCAGCAGTCGGACAGGGGGCTATACCGGGGAGCTGTTTTTT
-	once	TRBV4-1	TRBJ1-2	CASSQAPGDGYTF	TGCGCCAGCAGCCAAGCCCCAGGGGATGGCTACACCTTC
TRBD1	few	TRBV12-5	TRBJ2-7	CASGSGTGGQYEQYF	TGTGCTAGTGGTTCGGGGACAGGGGGTCAGTACGAGCAGTACTTC
TRBD1	-	TRBV7-9	TRBJ2-5	CASSLGGGHETQYF	TGTGCCAGCAGCTTAGGAGGGGGCCATGAGACCCAGTACTTC
TRBD1	-	TRBV19	TRBJ2-7	CASSAPGTAYEQYF	TGTGCCAGTAGTGCCCCCGGGACAGCCTACGAGCAGTACTTC
-	once	TRBV14	TRBJ1-1	CASSHRHLLLTEAFF	TGTGCCAGCAGCCATAGACACCTTTTACTCACTGAAGCTTTCTTT
TRBD2	-	TRBV6-4	TRBJ2-3	CASTATSGTTDTQYF	TGTGCCAGCACAGCGACTAGCGGTACCACAGATACGCAGTATTTT
TRBD2	-	TRBV7-8	TRBJ2-1	CASSLTSGRAYEQFF	TGTGCCAGCAGCTTAACCAGCGGGAGGGCTTATGAGCAGTTCTTC
TRBD1	-	TRBV19	TRBJ2-3	CASARTGVRTDTQYF	TGTGCCAGTGCCAGGACAGGAGTGAGGACAGATACGCAGTATTTT
-	few	TRBV7-9	TRBJ2-3	CASSLAHGDTQYF	TGTGCCAGCAGCTTAGCGCACGGGGATACGCAGTATTTT
TRBD2	-	TRBV5-4	TRBJ2-1	CASSTAGGHANEQFF	TGTGCCAGCAGCACAGCGGGGGGGCACGCAAATGAGCAGTTCTTC
-	-	TRBV27	TRBJ2-5	CASSSSGRQETQYF	TGTGCCAGCAGTTCCTCCGGGAGACAAGAGACCCAGTACTTC
-	-	TRBV6-1	TRBJ2-7	CASSEAHLSSYEQYF	TGTGCCAGCAGTGAAGCGCACCTGAGCTCCTACGAGCAGTACTTC
-	few	TRBV7-3	TRBJ2-5	CASSPGLSNQETQYF	TGTGCCAGCAGCCCAGGGTTATCGAACCAAGAGACCCAGTACTTC
TRBD1	-	TRBV28	TRBJ2-7	CASSIRDRTYEQYF	TGTGCCAGCAGTATCCGGGACAGGACCTACGAGCAGTACTTC
-	few	TRBV5-1	TRBJ1-4	CASSSGGANEKLFF	TGCGCCAGCAGCTCGGGGGGGGCTAATGAAAAACTGTTTTTT
-	-	TRBV20-1	TRBJ1-2	CSARPPDGYTF	TGCAGTGCTCGCCCTCCAGATGGCTACACCTTC
-	once	TRBV25-1	TRBJ1-5	CASSDSRTANQPQHF	TGTGCCAGCAGCGATTCCCGGACAGCTAATCAGCCCCAGCATTTT
-	-	TRBV11-2	TRBJ1-5	CASSHSTSNQPQHF	TGTGCCAGCAGCCACTCAACTAGCAATCAGCCCCAGCATTTT
TRBD2	once	TRBV5-6	TRBJ2-1	CASSRGLAGVSTQSEQFF	TGTGCCAGCAGCAGAGGACTAGCGGGAGTGAGCACACAGAGTGAGCAGTTCTTC
TRBD2	once	TRBV9	TRBJ2-1	CASSAGGGVFDEQFF	TGTGCCAGCAGCGCCGGGGGAGGGGTATTCGATGAGCAGTTCTTC
TRBD2	-	TRBV9	TRBJ2-4	CASSPGTSVHIQYF	TGTGCCAGCAGCCCCGGGACTAGCGTACACATTCAGTACTTC
-	once	TRBV20-1	TRBJ1-1	CSAIGTAEAFF	TGCAGTGCTATAGGGACTGCTGAAGCTTTCTTT
TRBD1	-	TRBV18	TRBJ1-4	CASSLFGGTGSEKLFF	TGTGCCAGCTCCCTATTTGGGGGGACAGGGTCTGAAAAACTGTTTTTT
-	once	TRBV28	TRBJ1-5	CASSPRGLLHNQPQHF	TGTGCCAGCAGCCCGCGCGGACTTCTACACAATCAGCCCCAGCATTTT
-	once	TRBV28	TRBJ2-5	CASSYKETQYF	TGTGCCAGCAGTTACAAAGAGACCCAGTACTTC
TRBD1	-	TRBV6-1	TRBJ1-4	CASSERGRTNEKLFF	TGTGCCAGCAGTGAAAGGGGGCGGACTAATGAAAAACTGTTTTTT
-	-	TRBV9	TRBJ1-3	CASSVDPGPSGNTIYF	TGTGCCAGCAGCGTAGATCCAGGGCCCTCTGGAAACACCATATATTTT
-	-	TRBV21-1	TRBJ1-4	CASRTTKGQGAYGTNEKLFF	TGTGCCAGCAGAACCACTAAGGGACAGGGGGCCTATGGGACTAATGAAAAACTGTTTTTT
-	-	TRBV6-1	TRBJ1-1	CATTLGGGTEAFF	TGTGCCACCACCCTGGGGGGTGGCACTGAAGCTTTCTTT
-	-	TRBV18	TRBJ1-4	CASSPLNEKLFF	TGTGCCAGCTCACCCCTTAATGAAAAACTGTTTTTT
TRBD2	once	TRBV6-5	TRBJ2-5	CASAGTISETQYF	TGTGCCAGTGCCGGGACTATCTCGGAGACCCAGTACTTC
TRBD1	-	TRBV11-2	TRBJ1-4	CASSLGTGILKLFF	TGTGCCAGCAGCTTAGGGACAGGGATTCTAAAACTGTTTTTT
TRBD1	-	TRBV28	TRBJ2-5	CASSGPGQGQETQYF	TGTGCCAGCAGTGGGCCGGGACAGGGGCAAGAGACCCAGTACTTC
TRBD1	-	TRBV5-4	TRBJ2-7	CASSSEQGKSYEQYF	TGTGCCAGCAGCTCGGAACAGGGGAAATCCTACGAGCAGTACTTC
-	-	TRBV7-8	TRBJ2-5	CASSLSAGHSQETQYF	TGTGCCAGCAGCTTATCGGCAGGGCATTCACAAGAGACCCAGTACTTC
-	-	TRBV5-1	TRBJ1-5	CASSLNAGPQHF	TGCGCCAGCAGCTTGAACGCCGGGCCCCAGCATTTT
-	-	TRBV7-8	TRBJ2-2	CASSPTTSFTGELFF	TGTGCCAGCAGCCCCACCACTAGTTTCACCGGGGAGCTGTTTTTT
TRBD2	-	TRBV7-3	TRBJ2-5	CASSPGTSRETQYF	TGTGCCAGCAGCCCTGGGACTAGCCGAGAGACCCAGTACTTC
-	-	TRBV19	TRBJ1-1	CASRQRTVTHTEAFF	TGTGCCAGTAGACAAAGGACAGTCACCCACACTGAAGCTTTCTTT